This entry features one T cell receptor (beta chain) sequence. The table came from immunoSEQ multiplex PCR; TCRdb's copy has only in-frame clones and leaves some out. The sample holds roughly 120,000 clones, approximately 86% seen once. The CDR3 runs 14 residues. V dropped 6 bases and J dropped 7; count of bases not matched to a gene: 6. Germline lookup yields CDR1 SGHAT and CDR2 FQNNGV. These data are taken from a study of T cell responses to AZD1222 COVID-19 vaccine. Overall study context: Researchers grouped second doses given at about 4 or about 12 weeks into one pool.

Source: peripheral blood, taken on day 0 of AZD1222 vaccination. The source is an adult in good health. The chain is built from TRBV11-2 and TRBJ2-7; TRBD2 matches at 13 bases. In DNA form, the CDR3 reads TGTGCCAGCAGACCGGGACTAGCGGGACGGGAGCAGTACTTC. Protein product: CASRPGLAGREQYF.